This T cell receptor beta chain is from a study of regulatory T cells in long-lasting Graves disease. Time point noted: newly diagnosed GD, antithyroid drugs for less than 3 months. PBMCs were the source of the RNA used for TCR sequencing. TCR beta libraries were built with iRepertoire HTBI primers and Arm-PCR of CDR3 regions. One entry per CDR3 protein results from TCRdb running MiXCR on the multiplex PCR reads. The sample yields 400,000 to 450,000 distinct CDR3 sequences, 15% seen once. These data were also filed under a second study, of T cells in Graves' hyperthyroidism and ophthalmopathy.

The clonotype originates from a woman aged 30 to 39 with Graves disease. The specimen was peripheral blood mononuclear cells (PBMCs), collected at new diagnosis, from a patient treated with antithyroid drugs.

In DNA form, the CDR3 reads TGTGCCAGCAGTTTAGTGGGTAGGGGGAGCCCCAATCAGCCCCAGCATTTT. Protein sequence: CASSLVGRGSPNQPQHF. The chain is built from TRBV27 and TRBJ1-5; possible D gene TRBD1, 6 bases. This CDR3 region has 17 residues. V was cut by 2 bases and J by 3 bases, with 17 bases left in between. Looked up from germline, CDR1 is MNHEY and CDR2 is SMNVEV (reference sequence).